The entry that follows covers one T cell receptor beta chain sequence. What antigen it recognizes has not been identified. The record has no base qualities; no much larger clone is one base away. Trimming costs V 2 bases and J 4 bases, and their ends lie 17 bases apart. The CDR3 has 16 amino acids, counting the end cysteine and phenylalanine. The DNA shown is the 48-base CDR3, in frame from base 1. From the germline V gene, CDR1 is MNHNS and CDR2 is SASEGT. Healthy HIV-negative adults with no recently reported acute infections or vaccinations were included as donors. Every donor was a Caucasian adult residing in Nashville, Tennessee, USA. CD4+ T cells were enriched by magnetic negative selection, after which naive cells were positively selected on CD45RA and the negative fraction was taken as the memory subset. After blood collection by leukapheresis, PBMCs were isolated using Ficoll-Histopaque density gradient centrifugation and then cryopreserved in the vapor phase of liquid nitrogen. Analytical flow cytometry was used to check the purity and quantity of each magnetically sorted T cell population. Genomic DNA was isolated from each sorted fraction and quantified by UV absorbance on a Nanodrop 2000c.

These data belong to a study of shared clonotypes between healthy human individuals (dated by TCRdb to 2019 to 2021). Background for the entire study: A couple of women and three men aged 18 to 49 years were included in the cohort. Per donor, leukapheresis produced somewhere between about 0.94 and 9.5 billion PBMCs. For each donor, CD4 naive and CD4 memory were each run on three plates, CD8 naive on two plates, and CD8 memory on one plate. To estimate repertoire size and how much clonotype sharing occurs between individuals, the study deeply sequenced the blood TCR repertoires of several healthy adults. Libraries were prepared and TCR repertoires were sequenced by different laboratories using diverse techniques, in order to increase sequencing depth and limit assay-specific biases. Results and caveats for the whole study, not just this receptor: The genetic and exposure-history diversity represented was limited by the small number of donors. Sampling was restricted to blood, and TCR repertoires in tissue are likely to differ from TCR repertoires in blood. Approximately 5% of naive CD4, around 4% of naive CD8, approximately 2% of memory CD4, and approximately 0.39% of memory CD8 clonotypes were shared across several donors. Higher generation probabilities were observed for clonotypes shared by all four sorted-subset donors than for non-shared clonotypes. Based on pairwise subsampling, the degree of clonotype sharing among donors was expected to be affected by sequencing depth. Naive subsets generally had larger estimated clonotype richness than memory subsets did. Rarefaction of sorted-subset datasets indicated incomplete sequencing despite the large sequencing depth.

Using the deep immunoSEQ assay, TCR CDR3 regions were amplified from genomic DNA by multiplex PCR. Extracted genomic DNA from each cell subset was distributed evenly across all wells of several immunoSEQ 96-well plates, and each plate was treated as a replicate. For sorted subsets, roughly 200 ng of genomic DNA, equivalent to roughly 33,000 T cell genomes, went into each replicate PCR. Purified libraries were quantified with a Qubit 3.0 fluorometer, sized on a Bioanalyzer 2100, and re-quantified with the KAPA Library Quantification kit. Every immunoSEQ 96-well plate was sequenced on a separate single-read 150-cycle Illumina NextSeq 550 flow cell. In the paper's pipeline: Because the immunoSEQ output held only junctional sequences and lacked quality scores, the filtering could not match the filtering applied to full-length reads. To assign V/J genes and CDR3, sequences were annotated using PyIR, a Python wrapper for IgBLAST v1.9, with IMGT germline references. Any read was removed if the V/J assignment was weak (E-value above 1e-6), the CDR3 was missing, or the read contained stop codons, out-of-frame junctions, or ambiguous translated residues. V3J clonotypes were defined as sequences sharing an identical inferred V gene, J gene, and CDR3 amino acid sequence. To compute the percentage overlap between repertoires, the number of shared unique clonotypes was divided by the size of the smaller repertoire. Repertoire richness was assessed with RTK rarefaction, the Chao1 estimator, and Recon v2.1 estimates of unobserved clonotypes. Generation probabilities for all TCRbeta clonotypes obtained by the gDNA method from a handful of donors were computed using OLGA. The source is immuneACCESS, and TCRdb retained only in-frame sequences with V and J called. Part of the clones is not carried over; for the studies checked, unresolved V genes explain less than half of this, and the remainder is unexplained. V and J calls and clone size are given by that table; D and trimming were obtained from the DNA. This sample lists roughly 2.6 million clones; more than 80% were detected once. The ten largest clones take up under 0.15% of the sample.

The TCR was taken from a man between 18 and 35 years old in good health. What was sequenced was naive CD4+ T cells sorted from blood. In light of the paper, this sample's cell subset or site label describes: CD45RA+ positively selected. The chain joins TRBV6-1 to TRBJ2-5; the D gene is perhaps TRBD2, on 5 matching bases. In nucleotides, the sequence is TGTGCCAGCAGTGAACTAACTTTTCGGGGTGGAGAGACCCAGTACTTC. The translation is CASSELTFRGGETQYF.